One and the same sample provided the 15 T cell receptor beta chains below, sequenced in a study of blood T cell repertoires in COVID-19. Sequencing used immunoSEQ multiplex PCR; TCRdb keeps in-frame clones, though not all of them. The data show 150,000 to 200,000 clones, approximately 81% seen once. Material: peripheral blood. The receptors shown here come from an elderly woman with active or convalescent COVID-19.

This chain joins TRBV20-1 and TRBJ1-2; maybe TRBD1 (6 bases). This CDR3 contains 13 residues. Germline lookup yields CDR1 DFQATT and CDR2 SNEGSKA (reference sequence). Trimming pared 3 bases from V and 2 bases from J, leaving 10 bases between. The DNA for the CDR3 is TGCAGTGCTAGTGTGGGGGCCAACTATGGCTACACCTTC. As protein: CSASVGANYGYTF.

This sequence joins TRBV6-6 and TRBJ2-3; TRBD1 is a possible D gene (7 bases). Trimming removed 9 bases from V and 9 bases from J, with 16 bases in between. There are 12 residues in the CDR3. In germline, CDR1 is MNHNY, CDR2 SVGAGI (reference sequence). The CDR3 nucleotides are TGTGCCAGGTCCCCGGAGGGACAGACGCAGTATTTT. It codes for CARSPEGQTQYF.

This clone was seen a single time. The chain employs TRBV29-1 and TRBJ2-7; tentative D call: TRBD2 (6 bases). Germline CDR1 SQVTM, CDR2 ANQGSEA. Deletions cut 3 bases from V and 1 base from J, with 13 bases between. There are 14 residues in the CDR3. The CDR3 spells CSVELDGGSYEQYF. In DNA, the CDR3 is TGCAGCGTTGAGCTCGATGGGGGGTCCTACGAGCAGTACTTC.

This chain uses TRBV5-5 with TRBJ2-1, with a weak D call TRBD2 (6 bases). The CDR3 consists of 16 residues. Between the trimmed V and J ends, which lost 0 bases and 8 bases, there was a span of 18 bases. The germline V gene has CDR1 SGHKS and CDR2 YYEKEE (reference sequence). CDR3 bases: TGTGCCAGCAGCTTGGGTGGGATTCGGGGGAGAGATGAGCAGTTCTTC. Its protein is CASSLGGIRGRDEQFF.

The V and J genes are TRBV7-2 and TRBJ2-3; D unclear. Deletions cut 7 bases from V and 1 base from J, with 18 bases between. CDR3 length equals 16 residues. Germline loops: CDR1 SGHTA, CDR2 FQGNSA. The CDR3 DNA reads as TGTGCCAGCACCTCTTGGGCCGAACTGGGCACAGATACGCAGTATTTT. Translating gives CASTSWAELGTDTQYF. The entire variable domain, with the rest obtained from reference TRBV7-2 and TRBJ2-3, is as follows: GAGVSQSPSNKVTEKGKDVELRCDPISGHTALYWYRQSLGQGLEFLIYFQGNSAPDKSGLPSDRFSAERTGGSVSTLTIQRTQQEDSAVYLCASTSWAELGTDTQYFGPGTRLTVL.

This clone was detected many times. The rearrangement links TRBV2 to TRBJ1-4; no firm D call. CDR3 length: 15 amino acids. Germline V gene data show CDR1 as SNHLY and CDR2 as FYNNEI. V shed 5 bases and J shed 3 bases, with 13 bases lying between them. The CDR3 loop reads CASSTPSVANEKLFF. In nucleotides, the CDR3 is TGTGCCAGCAGTACCCCGTCGGTGGCTAATGAAAAACTGTTTTTT.

The rearrangement links TRBV5-4 to TRBJ1-1; a possible D gene is TRBD1 (5 bases). V lost 0 bases and J lost 6, with 12 bases in between. Germline V gene sequence: CDR1 SGHNT, CDR2 YYREEE (reference sequence). There are 14 residues in the CDR3. The chain's CDR3 is CASSLAGLMAEAFF. The CDR3 DNA is TGTGCCAGCAGCTTGGCAGGGTTAATGGCTGAAGCTTTCTTT.

The chain recombines TRBV18 with TRBJ1-1; 10 positions match TRBD1. Germline V CDR1 and CDR2: KGHSH, LQKENI. V trimming: 6 bases; J trimming: 3 bases; junction bases outside the gene matches: 4. The CDR3 covers 14 residues. The CDR3 coding sequence is TGTGCCAGCTCGTACGACAGGGGGCACACTGAAGCTTTCTTT. This codes for CASSYDRGHTEAFF.

The chain uses TRBV28 and TRBJ2-7; 8 bases line up with TRBD2. J was trimmed by 2 bases and V by 1 base; bases with no gene match: 4. Germline V gene data show CDR1 as MDHEN and CDR2 as SYDVKM. This CDR3 spans 15 amino acids. The CDR3, as DNA: TGTGCCAGCAGTTTATCGGGACTAGTGGCCTACGAGCAGTACTTC. Amino acids: CASSLSGLVAYEQYF.

This CDR3 reads CASSLPGTGSYGYTF. In DNA form, the CDR3 reads TGTGCCAGCTCTCTTCCCGGGACAGGGAGCTATGGCTACACCTTC. V and J are TRBV28 and TRBJ1-2; 9 bases match TRBD1. Trimming at V came to 8 bases and at J to 4 bases, leaving 11 bases not matched to a gene. The CDR3 extends over 15 amino acids. From germline, CDR1 is MDHEN and CDR2 SYDVKM.

The chain links TRBV18 to TRBJ2-3; D is unresolved. Germline-derived CDR1 and CDR2 are KGHSH and LQKENI. Trimming removed 0 bases at V and 3 bases at J, with 7 bases between. The CDR3 has 14 amino acids. CDR3 protein: CASSPPSQTDTQYF. The DNA for the CDR3 is TGTGCCAGCTCACCACCGTCCCAGACAGATACGCAGTATTTT.

This clone was detected only once. This chain connects TRBV5-1 to TRBJ1-2; D is ambiguous. Between the trimmed V and J ends, which lost 3 bases and 3 bases, there was a span of 12 bases. Germline loops: CDR1 SGHRS, CDR2 YFSETQ. The length of the CDR3 is 14 residues. DNA of the CDR3: TGCGCCAGCAGCTCCGGAACACGGGACTATGGCTACACCTTC. It translates to CASSSGTRDYGYTF.

This chain links TRBV19 with TRBJ2-2, with 8 positions matching TRBD2. Germline CDR1 is LNHDA and CDR2 is SQIVND (reference sequence). V lost 2 bases, J lost 2 bases, and 1 base stayed unmatched. The CDR3 totals 15 residues. The CDR3 DNA reads TGTGCCAGTAGTATATTAGCGGGAAACACCGGGGAGCTGTTTTTT. It encodes CASSILAGNTGELFF.

The chain recombines TRBV15 with TRBJ1-2, with D tentatively TRBD1 (6 bases). Germline V gene sequence: CDR1 LNHNV, CDR2 YYDKDF (reference sequence). There are 14 residues in the CDR3. Trimming removed 0 bases at V and 6 bases at J, with 11 bases between. Written as DNA, the CDR3 is TGTGCCACCAGCAGAGATCTGGGGGCGGATGGCTACACCTTC. This codes for CATSRDLGADGYTF.

V is TRBV2 and J is TRBJ2-7; D is ambiguous. Germline CDR1 SNHLY, CDR2 FYNNEI. This CDR3 comprises 12 residues. V lost 5 bases to trimming and J lost 2 bases, with 7 bases between them. CDR3 nucleotides: TGTGCCAGCAGTCCACTAACCTACGAGCAGTACTTC. Translating gives CASSPLTYEQYF.